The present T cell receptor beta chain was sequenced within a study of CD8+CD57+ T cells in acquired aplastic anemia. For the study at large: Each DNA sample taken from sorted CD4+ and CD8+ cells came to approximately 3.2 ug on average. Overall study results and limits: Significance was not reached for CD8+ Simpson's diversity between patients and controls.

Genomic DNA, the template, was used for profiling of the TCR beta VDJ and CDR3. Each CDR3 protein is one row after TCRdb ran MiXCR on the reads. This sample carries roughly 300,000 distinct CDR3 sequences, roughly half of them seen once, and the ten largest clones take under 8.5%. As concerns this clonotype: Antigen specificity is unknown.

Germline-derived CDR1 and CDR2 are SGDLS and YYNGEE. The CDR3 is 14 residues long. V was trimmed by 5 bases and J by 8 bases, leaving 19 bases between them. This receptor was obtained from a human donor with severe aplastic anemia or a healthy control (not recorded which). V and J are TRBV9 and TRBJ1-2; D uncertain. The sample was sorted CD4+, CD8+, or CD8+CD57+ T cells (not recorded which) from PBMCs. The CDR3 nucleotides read TGTGCCAGCAGTTTCCTTGGGGAGGCAAGGGGCTACACCTTC. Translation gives CASSFLGEARGYTF.